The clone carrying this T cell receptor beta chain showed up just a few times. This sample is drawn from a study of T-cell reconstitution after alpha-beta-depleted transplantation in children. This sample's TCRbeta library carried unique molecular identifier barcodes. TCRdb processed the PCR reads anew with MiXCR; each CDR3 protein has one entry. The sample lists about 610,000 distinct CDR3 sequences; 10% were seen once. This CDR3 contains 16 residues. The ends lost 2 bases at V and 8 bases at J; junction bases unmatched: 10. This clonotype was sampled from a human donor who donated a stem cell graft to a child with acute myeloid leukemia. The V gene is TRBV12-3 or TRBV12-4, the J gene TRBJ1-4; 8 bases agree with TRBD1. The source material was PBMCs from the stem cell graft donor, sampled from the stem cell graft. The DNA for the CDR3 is TGTGCCAGCAGTTTAACTCCAGGGGGCGTAAGGGAAAAACTGTTTTTT. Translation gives CASSLTPGGVREKLFF.